Sequencing of this TCR beta chain was carried out in a study of shared clonotypes between healthy human individuals. Several immunoSEQ 96-well plates shared each subset's DNA, each plate a replicate. TCRdb's copy holds only in-frame clones and misses some; the assay was immunoSEQ multiplex PCR. The sample has millions of clones, over 85% seen once; the top ten hold 0.1% to 0.15%. CDR1 and CDR2 from the germline V gene are MNHNS and SASEGT. V was pared by 5 bases and J by 13 bases, with 10 bases of the junction left unmatched. The CDR3 length is 14 residues. This sequence was found in a man younger than 30 in good health. The chain couples TRBV6-1 to TRBJ2-1; 11 bases map to TRBD1. Sequences were obtained from naive CD4+ T cells sorted from blood. The subset is: CD45RA+ positively selected. The CDR3: CASSTRTGGQTQFF. CDR3 DNA sequence: TGTGCCAGCAGTACCCGGACAGGGGGCCAAACCCAGTTCTTC.